This T cell receptor beta chain derives from a study of cytomegalovirus exposure and HLA in healthy donors. The PCR had 60 Vbeta and 13 Jbeta primers. Produced via immunoSEQ multiplex PCR; TCRdb's table is partial and in-frame only. This table holds about 130,000 clones, less than 80% found once. V lost 7 bases and J lost 3; bases outside the gene matches: 8. This CDR3 is built from 16 residues. The germline V gene encodes CDR1 ENHRY and CDR2 SYGVKD. This clone was seen a handful of times. Sequenced input: PBMCs. The V gene is TRBV10-3, the J gene TRBJ1-4; 10 nucleotides agree with TRBD1. The sequence was obtained from a man between 40 and 49 years old in good health and CMV-seropositive. The CDR3 nucleotides are TGTGCCATCAAAGCCGGGACAGGGGCCGCTAATGAAAAACTGTTTTTT. This gives the protein CAIKAGTGAANEKLFF.